This TCR beta chain originates from a study of blood T cell repertoires in COVID-19. Across the whole study: Material from acute and convalescent COVID-19 was sourced from the United States, Italy and Spain.

In the original analysis: Reference gene primer amplification gave estimated nucleated cell counts. Measured with immunoSEQ multiplex PCR; TCRdb has only the in-frame clones, and not every one. V, J and clone size reflect that table, while D and trimming were determined from the DNA. The table shows around 160,000 clones, with 81% occurring only once. J was trimmed by 2 bases and V by 1 base; bases with no gene match: 3. The CDR3 extends over 16 amino acids. Germline V lookup: CDR1 LGHDT, CDR2 YNNKEL (reference sequence). The clonotype originates from a human donor with acute or convalescent COVID-19. The donor label of this sample is uncertain. The rearrangement links TRBV3-1 (or the pseudogene TRBV3-2) to TRBJ2-1; 9 bases are shared with TRBD2. Sample: peripheral blood. The CDR3 is CASSQGGGGPYNEQFF. CDR3 nucleotides: TGTGCCAGCAGCCAAGGCGGGGGGGGCCCCTACAATGAGCAGTTCTTC.